This entry concerns a single T cell receptor beta chain. Its antigen remains unknown. The data are from a study of CD8 T cells in ankylosing spondylitis. Overall study results and limits: Clones linked with disease were CD8+ and fairly uncommon in the peripheral blood. It was reported that disease-linked clones were significantly enriched in matched ankylosing spondylitis synovial fluid.

The CDR3 is made up of 16 amino acids. Germline trimming cut 0 bases from V and 5 bases from J; bases unmatched to any gene: 2. Germline CDR1 is SGHTA and CDR2 is FQGNSA. The TCR beta libraries were generated through quantitative 5'-RACE incorporating molecular barcodes. TCRdb passed the 5' RACE reads through MiXCR, listing each CDR3 protein once. The sample carries around 180,000 distinct CDR3 sequences, over 10% recorded once. The receptor's source is a female donor with ankylosing spondylitis or in good health (not recorded which). The chain is built from TRBV7-2 and TRBJ2-2; 11 bases align to TRBD2. Sequenced material: blood, either unsorted or a sorted T cell fraction (not recorded which). The CDR3 is CASSLAGLAETGELFF. CDR3 coding DNA: TGTGCCAGCAGCTTAGCGGGACTAGCGGAGACCGGGGAGCTGTTTTTT.